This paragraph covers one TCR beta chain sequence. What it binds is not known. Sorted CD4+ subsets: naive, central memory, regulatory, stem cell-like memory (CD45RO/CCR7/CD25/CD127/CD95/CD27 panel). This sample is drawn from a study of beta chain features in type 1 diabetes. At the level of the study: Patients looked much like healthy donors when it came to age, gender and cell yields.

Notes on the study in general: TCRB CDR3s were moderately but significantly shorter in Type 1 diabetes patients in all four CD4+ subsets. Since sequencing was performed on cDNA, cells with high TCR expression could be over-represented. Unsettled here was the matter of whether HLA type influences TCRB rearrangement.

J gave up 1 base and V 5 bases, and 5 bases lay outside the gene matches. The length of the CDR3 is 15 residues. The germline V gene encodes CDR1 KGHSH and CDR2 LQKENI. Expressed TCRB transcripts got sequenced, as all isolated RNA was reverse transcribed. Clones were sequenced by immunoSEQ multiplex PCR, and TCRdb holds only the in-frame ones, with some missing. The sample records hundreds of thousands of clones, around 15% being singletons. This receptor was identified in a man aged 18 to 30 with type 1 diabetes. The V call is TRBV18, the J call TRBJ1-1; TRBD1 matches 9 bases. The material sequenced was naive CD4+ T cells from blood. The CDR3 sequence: CASSGTGGPNTEAFF. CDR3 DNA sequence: TGTGCCAGCTCAGGAACAGGGGGCCCGAACACTGAAGCTTTCTTT. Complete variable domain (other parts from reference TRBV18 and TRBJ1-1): NAGVMQNPRHLVRRRGQEARLRCSPMKGHSHVYWYRQLPEEGLKFMVYLQKENIIDESGMPKERFSAEFPKEGPSILRIQQVVRGDSAAYFCASSGTGGPNTEAFFGQGTRLTVV.